This T cell receptor (beta chain) was captured in a study of cytomegalovirus exposure and HLA in healthy donors. About this clone itself: At one end, the junction sequence differs from germline, possibly due to a read error.

Germline-derived CDR1 and CDR2 are SGHNT and YENEEA. This CDR3 has 11 residues. Primers for the PCR totalled 60 Vbeta and 13 Jbeta. This table comes from immunoSEQ multiplex PCR, and its TCRdb copy is limited to in-frame clones, with some not included. Here the sample spans around 160,000 clones, roughly 77% being singletons. The source is a man between 18 and 35 years old in good health and CMV-seropositive. The sequenced sample was PBMCs. This chain links TRBV11-3 with TRBJ1-1, with D tentatively TRBD1 (6 bases). The CDR3: CASSLGQAFIF. In nucleotides, the CDR3 is TGTGCCAGCAGCTTAGGACAGGCGTTCATCTTT.